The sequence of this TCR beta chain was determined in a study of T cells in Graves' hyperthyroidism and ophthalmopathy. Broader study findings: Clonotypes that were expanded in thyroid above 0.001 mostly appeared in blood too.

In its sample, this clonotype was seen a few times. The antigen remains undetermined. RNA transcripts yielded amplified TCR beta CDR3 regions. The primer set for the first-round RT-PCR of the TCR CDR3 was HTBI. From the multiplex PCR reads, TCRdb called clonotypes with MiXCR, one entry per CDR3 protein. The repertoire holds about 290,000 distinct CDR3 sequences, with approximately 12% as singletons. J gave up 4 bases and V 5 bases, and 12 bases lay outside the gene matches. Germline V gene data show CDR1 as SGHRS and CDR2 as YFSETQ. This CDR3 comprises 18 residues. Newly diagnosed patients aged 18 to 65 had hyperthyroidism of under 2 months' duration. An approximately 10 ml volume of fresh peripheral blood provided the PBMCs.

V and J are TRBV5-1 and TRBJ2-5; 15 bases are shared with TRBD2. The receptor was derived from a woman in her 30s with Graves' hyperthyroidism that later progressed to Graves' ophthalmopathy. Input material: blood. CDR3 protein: CASRPRTSGRAGGETQYF. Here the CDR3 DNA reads TGCGCCAGCAGACCCCGGACTAGCGGGAGGGCCGGGGGAGAGACCCAGTACTTC. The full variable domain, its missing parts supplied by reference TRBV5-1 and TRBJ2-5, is KAGVTQTPRYLIKTRGQQVTLSCSPISGHRSVSWYQQTPGQGLQFLFEYFSETQRNKGNFPGRFSGRQFSNSRSEMNVSTLELGDSALYLCASRPRTSGRAGGETQYFGPGTRLLVL.